The rows below give T cell receptor beta chains drawn from one sample of a study of blood T cells in healthy people across ages. One entry per CDR3 protein, called by TCRdb with MiXCR from the 5' RACE reads. The sample lists about 1.4 million distinct CDR3 sequences, almost 60% seen once, with over 6.5% in the top ten. The sample comprised blood. Every receptor here comes from a man younger than 35 in good health. Both conserved end residues are part of each CDR3. A D gene is named only where the DNA matches it firmly. Rows give clone size only sometimes, using once, few, many, or a class for an expanded clone.

v_call: TRBV21-1
d_call: -
j_call: TRBJ1-4
clone_size: -
cdr3_aa: CASSTIPQGAFVKLFF
cdr3_nt: TGTGCCAGCAGCACCATCCCACAGGGGGCATTTGTAAAACTGTTTTTT

v_call: TRBV20-1
d_call: -
j_call: TRBJ2-5
clone_size: -
cdr3_aa: CSARGGGAVPNQETQYF
cdr3_nt: TGCAGTGCTAGGGGGGGCGGGGCGGTCCCAAATCAAGAGACCCAGTACTTC

v_call: TRBV20-1
d_call: TRBD2
j_call: TRBJ2-5
clone_size: -
cdr3_aa: CSATRTSGRISGETQYF
cdr3_nt: TGCAGTGCTACCCGAACTAGCGGGAGGATCTCTGGTGAGACCCAGTACTTC

v_call: TRBV30
d_call: TRBD1
j_call: TRBJ1-1
clone_size: -
cdr3_aa: CAWSPPGRGYRTEAFF
cdr3_nt: TGTGCCTGGAGTCCCCCCGGCAGGGGGTATCGCACTGAAGCTTTCTTT

v_call: TRBV11-2
d_call: -
j_call: TRBJ2-3
clone_size: few
cdr3_aa: CASSLEVGRPTDTQYF
cdr3_nt: TGTGCCAGCAGCTTAGAAGTCGGCCGGCCCACAGATACGCAGTATTTT

v_call: TRBV20-1
d_call: TRBD1
j_call: TRBJ2-7
clone_size: few
cdr3_aa: CSAARPHRGYSYEQYF
cdr3_nt: TGCAGTGCTGCGAGGCCCCACAGGGGCTATTCCTACGAGCAGTACTTC

v_call: TRBV4-1
d_call: -
j_call: TRBJ1-2
clone_size: -
cdr3_aa: CASSQVGDGNYGYTF
cdr3_nt: TGCGCCAGCAGCCAAGTAGGGGACGGAAACTATGGCTACACCTTC

v_call: TRBV28
d_call: TRBD2
j_call: TRBJ2-3
clone_size: -
cdr3_aa: CASSLQRGVSTDTQYF
cdr3_nt: TGTGCCAGCAGTTTACAGCGGGGGGTGAGCACAGATACGCAGTATTTT

v_call: TRBV7-9
d_call: TRBD1
j_call: TRBJ1-2
clone_size: -
cdr3_aa: CASSSRLQGWHGYTF
cdr3_nt: TGTGCCAGCAGCTCCCGCCTACAGGGGTGGCATGGCTACACCTTC

v_call: TRBV27
d_call: -
j_call: TRBJ2-1
clone_size: -
cdr3_aa: CASREDREGPYNEQFF
cdr3_nt: TGTGCCAGCCGGGAGGACAGGGAGGGTCCTTACAATGAGCAGTTCTTC

v_call: TRBV7-9
d_call: TRBD1
j_call: TRBJ2-7
clone_size: -
cdr3_aa: CASSLALGQGASSYEQYF
cdr3_nt: TGTGCCAGCAGCTTAGCCCTCGGACAGGGGGCTAGCTCCTACGAGCAGTACTTC

v_call: TRBV7-9
d_call: TRBD2
j_call: TRBJ2-1
clone_size: -
cdr3_aa: CASSLGLAAPNEQFF
cdr3_nt: TGTGCCAGCAGCTTGGGACTAGCGGCACCCAATGAGCAGTTCTTC

v_call: TRBV5-1
d_call: -
j_call: TRBJ2-7
clone_size: -
cdr3_aa: CASSTEGSAGLSSYEQYF
cdr3_nt: TGCGCCAGCAGCACCGAAGGGTCGGCGGGACTGAGCTCCTACGAGCAGTACTTC

v_call: TRBV4-3
d_call: -
j_call: TRBJ1-1
clone_size: -
cdr3_aa: CASSQDIPDMNTEAFF
cdr3_nt: TGCGCCAGCAGCCAAGATATCCCAGATATGAACACTGAAGCTTTCTTT

v_call: TRBV4-1
d_call: TRBD1
j_call: TRBJ2-3
clone_size: -
cdr3_aa: CASSQGQGPRTDTQYF
cdr3_nt: TGCGCCAGCAGCCAAGGACAGGGCCCACGCACAGATACGCAGTATTTT

v_call: TRBV3-1
d_call: -
j_call: TRBJ2-3
clone_size: few
cdr3_aa: CASSQDRSGTSTDTQYF
cdr3_nt: TGTGCCAGCAGCCAAGATCGATCCGGGACTTCGACAGATACGCAGTATTTT

v_call: TRBV12-3/TRBV12-4
d_call: -
j_call: TRBJ2-1
clone_size: few
cdr3_aa: CASSDHEQFF
cdr3_nt: TGTGCCAGCAGTGACCATGAGCAGTTCTTC

v_call: TRBV4-1
d_call: -
j_call: TRBJ2-2
clone_size: few
cdr3_aa: CASSQARELFF
cdr3_nt: TGCGCCAGCAGCCAAGCCCGGGAGCTGTTTTTT

v_call: TRBV7-9
d_call: -
j_call: TRBJ1-2
clone_size: -
cdr3_aa: CASSEHGYTF
cdr3_nt: TGTGCCAGCAGCGAACATGGCTACACCTTC

v_call: TRBV6-6
d_call: -
j_call: TRBJ1-3
clone_size: -
cdr3_aa: CASSPRQGNTIYF
cdr3_nt: TGTGCCAGCAGCCCCAGACAGGGAAACACCATATATTTT

v_call: TRBV6-6
d_call: TRBD2
j_call: TRBJ2-2
clone_size: once
cdr3_aa: CASSDGGAGELFF
cdr3_nt: TGTGCCAGCAGTGACGGGGGGGCCGGGGAGCTGTTTTTT

v_call: TRBV29-1
d_call: TRBD1
j_call: TRBJ2-3
clone_size: -
cdr3_aa: CSPWTGLNTDTQYF
cdr3_nt: TGCAGCCCATGGACAGGTCTTAACACAGATACGCAGTATTTT

v_call: TRBV20-1
d_call: -
j_call: TRBJ1-2
clone_size: -
cdr3_aa: CSARDQGPTYGYTF
cdr3_nt: TGCAGTGCTAGAGATCAGGGACCCACCTATGGCTACACCTTC

v_call: TRBV5-1
d_call: TRBD2
j_call: TRBJ2-1
clone_size: -
cdr3_aa: CASSFSRATSGNEQFF
cdr3_nt: TGCGCCAGCAGCTTTTCACGGGCGACTAGCGGGAATGAGCAGTTCTTC

v_call: TRBV6-4
d_call: -
j_call: TRBJ2-5
clone_size: few
cdr3_aa: CASSDSGAQETQYF
cdr3_nt: TGTGCCAGCAGTGACTCAGGGGCCCAAGAGACCCAGTACTTC

v_call: TRBV29-1
d_call: -
j_call: TRBJ2-7
clone_size: -
cdr3_aa: CSVEDDDEAGYEQYF
cdr3_nt: TGCAGCGTTGAAGATGATGATGAGGCTGGGTACGAGCAGTACTTC

v_call: TRBV5-6
d_call: -
j_call: TRBJ1-1
clone_size: -
cdr3_aa: CASSSALRDGAFF
cdr3_nt: TGTGCCAGCAGCTCCGCATTACGGGACGGAGCTTTCTTT

v_call: TRBV29-1
d_call: -
j_call: TRBJ2-7
clone_size: -
cdr3_aa: CSVGWGENHYEQYF
cdr3_nt: TGCAGCGTTGGTTGGGGGGAGAATCACTACGAGCAGTACTTC

v_call: TRBV12-3/TRBV12-4
d_call: TRBD1
j_call: TRBJ1-2
clone_size: -
cdr3_aa: CASSPGQDFGYTF
cdr3_nt: TGTGCCAGCAGCCCCGGACAGGATTTTGGCTACACCTTC

v_call: TRBV20-1
d_call: TRBD2
j_call: TRBJ2-1
clone_size: -
cdr3_aa: CSAKSGREQFF
cdr3_nt: TGCAGTGCTAAAAGCGGGAGGGAGCAGTTCTTC

v_call: TRBV27
d_call: -
j_call: TRBJ2-1
clone_size: few
cdr3_aa: CASKPGASGRNEQFF
cdr3_nt: TGTGCCAGTAAACCGGGGGCTAGCGGCAGGAATGAGCAGTTCTTC